These 30 T cell receptor beta chains were all obtained from the same sample, sequenced in a study of T-cell memory formation after mild COVID-19. From the 5' RACE reads, TCRdb called clonotypes with MiXCR, one entry per CDR3 protein. Of approximately 500,000 distinct CDR3 sequences in the sample, 20% to 30% are singletons; the top ten hold 9.5% to 15%. The sequencing input was PBMCs or a T cell subset sorted from them (not recorded which). All receptors come from an adult woman who had mild COVID-19 (a few samples of this study predate the infection). Cell type and time point are not known.

This chain connects TRBV24-1 to TRBJ2-1; D unresolved. The CDR3 totals 13 residues. Germline values: CDR1 KGHDR, CDR2 SFDVKD. Trimming pared 5 bases from V and 7 bases from J, leaving 11 bases between. CDR3 sequence reads: CATSGGPGNEQFF. CDR3 in DNA: TGTGCCACCAGTGGCGGCCCCGGGAATGAGCAGTTCTTC.

In this sample, this clonotype turned up a few times. This sequence joins TRBV29-1 and TRBJ2-3; D not certain. Between the trimmed V and J ends, which lost 6 bases and 1 base, there was a span of 8 bases. CDR1 SQVTM and CDR2 ANQGSEA come from the germline V gene. The CDR3 has 12 amino acids. The CDR3 loop reads CSVKVGTDTQYF. In DNA form, the CDR3 reads TGCAGCGTGAAGGTGGGCACAGATACGCAGTATTTT.

The chain employs TRBV5-1 and TRBJ1-1; D gene uncertain. Germline CDR1 is SGHRS and CDR2 is YFSETQ. This CDR3 has 12 residues. V lost 7 bases to trimming and J lost 1 base, with 8 bases between them. CDR3 nucleotide sequence: TGCGCCAGCCACCGGGAGAACACTGAAGCTTTCTTT. Translation: CASHRENTEAFF.

The chain is built from TRBV5-5 and TRBJ2-7; TRBD2 matches at 8 bases. This CDR3 has 16 amino acids. In germline, CDR1 is SGHKS, CDR2 YYEKEE (reference sequence). Trimming at V came to 5 bases and at J to 2 bases, leaving 12 bases not matched to a gene. The DNA for the CDR3 is TGTGCCAGCAGTCCGAGAAGCGGGAGAGGAACCTACGAGCAGTACTTC. This gives the protein CASSPRSGRGTYEQYF.

This clonotype has a handful of counts. The V and J genes are TRBV24-1 and TRBJ2-2; the match to TRBD1 covers 7 bases. The CDR3 is 16 amino acids. V shed 4 bases and J 3 bases; nucleotides not matched to a gene: 7. Germline V gives CDR1 KGHDR, CDR2 SFDVKD. The CDR3 DNA reads TGTGCCACCAGTGAACCACCGGGACAGCACACCGGGGAGCTGTTTTTT. Amino acids: CATSEPPGQHTGELFF.

The chain uses TRBV9 and TRBJ2-5; the match to TRBD1 covers 7 bases. The trim removed 3 bases at V and 1 base at J, leaving 3 bases unmatched. The CDR3 has 14 residues. Germline V gene data show CDR1 as SGDLS and CDR2 as YYNGEE. The CDR3 loop is CASSDGDSQETQYF. CDR3 nucleotide sequence: TGTGCCAGCAGCGATGGGGACAGCCAAGAGACCCAGTACTTC.

Concerning this clonotype itself: The junction differs from germline at one of its ends, possibly a read error. This rearrangement joins TRBV24-1 to TRBJ2-1; 9 positions match TRBD2. This CDR3 is 16 amino acids long. Germline assignment: CDR1 KGHDR and CDR2 SFDVKD. CDR3 amino acids: CANSDFTSGPHNEQFF. As DNA, the CDR3 is TGTGCCAACAGTGATTTTACTAGCGGGCCGCACAATGAGCAGTTCTTC.

The sample holds a few counts of this clonotype. The chain links TRBV10-3 to TRBJ2-7, with 10 nucleotides matching TRBD1. Germline V lookup: CDR1 ENHRY, CDR2 SYGVKD. The CDR3 sequence is 16 residues long. V lost 6 bases and J lost 3; bases outside the gene matches: 11. The CDR3 DNA follows: TGTGCCATCAGGACAGGGGGCACGGGGATGGGCTACGAGCAGTACTTC. The encoded protein is CAIRTGGTGMGYEQYF.

V is TRBV6-5 and J is TRBJ2-5; possibly TRBD1 or TRBD2 for D (7 bases each). V was clipped by 9 bases and J by 4 bases, with 21 bases between them. The CDR3 has 15 amino acids. CDR1 and CDR2 (germline): MNHEY, SVGAGI. In DNA form, the CDR3 reads TGTGCCAGTTGGGAGGCGGGCAGGGGGGGAGAGACCCAGTACTTC. Translating gives CASWEAGRGGETQYF.

Details on this clonotype: A clone one base away is much larger, so this may be a read error. The chain links TRBV12-3 or TRBV12-4 to TRBJ1-1; D might be TRBD1 (5 bases). The CDR3 extends over 14 amino acids. The CDR3 spells CARSLARGGSEAFF. CDR3 DNA sequence: TGTGCCAGAAGTTTGGCGCGGGGCGGCTCTGAAGCTTTCTTT.

A few counts support this clonotype. This chain links TRBV7-2 with TRBJ2-1, with a possible D match to TRBD2 (6 bases). Trimming cost V 2 bases and J 7 bases, with 12 bases left between them. Germline assignment: CDR1 SGHTA and CDR2 FQGNSA. CDR3 size: 14 residues. CDR3 nucleotide sequence: TGTGCCAGCAGCTTAAGCGGGCTCAGGAATGAGCAGTTCTTC. This translates into CASSLSGLRNEQFF.

This clonotype was picked up a small number of times. V is TRBV29-1 and J is TRBJ2-3, with 11 bases lining up with TRBD1. CDR3 length: 14 amino acids. The germline V gene encodes CDR1 SQVTM and CDR2 ANQGSEA. J lost 3 bases, V lost 7 bases, and 6 bases had no gene match. CDR3 DNA sequence: TGCAGCGCCGAAAGGGACAGGGGGACAGATACGCAGTATTTT. It specifies CSAERDRGTDTQYF.

The V and J genes are TRBV7-9 and TRBJ2-7, with TRBD2 matching over 7 bases. Germline V gives CDR1 SEHNR, CDR2 FQNEAQ (reference sequence). The CDR3 runs to 16 residues. V gave up 1 base and J gave up 2 bases; unmatched junction bases: 8. The chain's CDR3 is CASSLGTGLVPYEQYF. The DNA for the CDR3 is TGTGCCAGCAGCTTAGGAACTGGACTAGTCCCCTACGAGCAGTACTTC.

The chain combines TRBV20-1 with TRBJ2-1, with a weak D call TRBD2 (6 bases). V was shortened by 0 bases and J by 3 bases, with 12 bases between the two germline ends. CDR1 is DFQATT, CDR2 SNEGSKA, per germline (reference sequence). The CDR3 spans 15 residues. CDR3 DNA sequence: TGCAGTGCTAGAGATGGGGGTAGCGGCTACAATGAGCAGTTCTTC. Translating it yields CSARDGGSGYNEQFF.

The chain links TRBV7-2 to TRBJ1-1; weak D call: TRBD1 (6 bases). Trimming removed 1 base from V and 5 bases from J, with 20 bases in between. CDR1 and CDR2 (germline): SGHTA, FQGNSA. CDR3 size: 17 residues. The CDR3 nucleotides are TGTGCCAGCAGCTTAGACGTTGGGGTCAGGGGTACGACTGAAGCTTTCTTT. This codes for CASSLDVGVRGTTEAFF.

The chain is built from TRBV6-2 or TRBV6-3 and TRBJ1-2, with TRBD1 matching over 9 bases. V dropped 6 bases and J dropped 6; count of bases not matched to a gene: 14. This CDR3 is built from 16 residues. The germline gives CDR1 MNHEY, CDR2 SVGEGT. As DNA, the CDR3 is TGTGCCAGCAGCCTTATTTCCGGGACAGGGAAGGATGGCTACACCTTC. The encoded protein is CASSLISGTGKDGYTF.

The genes are TRBV7-3 and TRBJ2-3; no definite D call. Germline V gives CDR1 SGHTA, CDR2 FQGTGA. Trimming pared 4 bases from V and 0 bases from J, leaving 11 bases between. The CDR3 extends over 15 amino acids. Written as DNA, the CDR3 is TGTGCCAGCAGCTACCGGTTGGGGAGCACAGATACGCAGTATTTT. Translating gives CASSYRLGSTDTQYF.

The sample holds a few counts of this clonotype. The V and J genes are TRBV6-5 and TRBJ2-3; D not certain. V was trimmed by 6 bases and J by 7 bases, leaving 17 bases between them. The CDR3 is 14 amino acids. Germline CDR1 MNHEY, CDR2 SVGAGI. The CDR3 loop is CASRSGLYPNTQYF. CDR3 coding DNA: TGTGCCAGCAGGTCCGGGCTCTATCCGAATACGCAGTATTTT.

The gene calls are TRBV7-2 and TRBJ1-1; the match to TRBD1 covers 9 bases. The CDR3 runs to 15 residues. V was clipped by 5 bases and J by 4 bases; unmatched bases: 8. Germline CDR1 SGHTA, CDR2 FQGNSA. This chain's CDR3 is CASSKTGTGPTEAFF. The CDR3 bases are TGTGCCAGCAGCAAGACCGGGACAGGGCCCACTGAAGCTTTCTTT. Full variable domain (missing parts from reference TRBV7-2 and TRBJ1-1): GAGVSQSPSNKVTEKGKDVELRCDPISGHTALYWYRQSLGQGLEFLIYFQGNSAPDKSGLPSDRFSAERTGGSVSTLTIQRTQQEDSAVYLCASSKTGTGPTEAFFGQGTRLTVV.

The sample holds a few counts of this clonotype. V is TRBV5-5 and J is TRBJ1-1, with TRBD1 identical over 7 bases. The CDR3 runs to 14 residues. The germline V gene has CDR1 SGHKS and CDR2 YYEKEE (reference sequence). Trimming took 2 bases from V and 4 from J; bases not matched to a gene: 5. Here the CDR3 DNA reads TGTGCCAGCAGCTTCAACAGGGGATCCACTGAAGCTTTCTTT. Protein: CASSFNRGSTEAFF. Based on the CDR3 plus reference TRBV5-5 and TRBJ1-1, the full variable domain is DAGVTQSPTHLIKTRGQQVTLRCSPISGHKSVSWYQQVLGQGPQFIFQYYEKEERGRGNFPDRFSARQFPNYSSELNVNALLLGDSALYLCASSFNRGSTEAFFGQGTRLTVV.

The chain joins TRBV11-2 to TRBJ1-6, with 7 bases that match TRBD1. CDR3 length: 15 residues. Losses at the gene ends were 5 bases for V and 7 bases for J; bases not matched to a gene: 8. In germline, CDR1 is SGHAT, CDR2 FQNNGV. In DNA form, the CDR3 reads TGTGCCAGCAGCGCTCTCGACAGGGTGAATTCACCCCTCCACTTT. Amino acid sequence: CASSALDRVNSPLHF.

The chain joins TRBV2 to TRBJ2-4, with D perhaps matching TRBD1 (5 bases). This CDR3 has 15 amino acids. Trimming removed 3 bases from V and 1 base from J, with 10 bases in between. The germline gives CDR1 SNHLY, CDR2 FYNNEI. CDR3 amino acids: CASSDRVIAKNIQYF. CDR3 in DNA: TGTGCCAGCAGTGACAGGGTGATTGCCAAAAACATTCAGTACTTC.

The chain carries TRBV20-1 and TRBJ2-2; TRBD2 is a possible D gene (5 bases). The length of the CDR3 is 16 residues. V was shortened by 6 bases and J by 1 base, with 18 bases between the two germline ends. CDR1 is DFQATT and CDR2 is SNEGSKA in the germline V gene (reference sequence). The CDR3 here is CSASKGRRGNTGELFF. The CDR3 DNA is TGCAGTGCATCTAAAGGGCGTCGGGGGAACACCGGGGAGCTGTTTTTT.

This clonotype was recorded at least ten times. The J gene is TRBJ2-1, the V gene TRBV5-6; possible D gene TRBD1, 6 bases. The CDR3 extends over 15 amino acids. Germline CDR1 reads SGHDT; CDR2 reads YYEEEE. The V end lost 0 bases, the J end lost 3 bases, and 10 bases lay between the germline ends. This CDR3 is CASSLVWGRYNEQFF. CDR3 sequence (DNA): TGTGCCAGCAGCTTGGTCTGGGGGCGCTACAATGAGCAGTTCTTC.

The chain joins TRBV7-9 to TRBJ1-5, with no clear D. This CDR3 contains 16 residues. V was shortened by 2 bases and J by 1 base, with 12 bases between the two germline ends. Germline V CDR1 and CDR2: SEHNR, FQNEAQ (reference sequence). CDR3 region: CASSLSAPTSNQPQHF. CDR3 in DNA: TGTGCCAGCAGCTTATCGGCCCCTACGAGCAATCAGCCCCAGCATTTT.

The V gene is TRBV14, the J gene TRBJ2-3, with D unresolved. The CDR3 spans 15 residues. Germline V CDR1 and CDR2: SGHDN, FVKESK. V lost 0 bases and J lost 5, with 12 bases in between. The CDR3 sequence: CASSQDHNLGDTQYF. Written as DNA, the CDR3 is TGTGCCAGCAGCCAAGATCACAACCTGGGAGATACGCAGTATTTT.

This sequence joins TRBV7-6 and TRBJ1-1; 7 bases fit TRBD1. Germline lookup yields CDR1 SGHVS and CDR2 FNYEAQ. This CDR3 spans 14 amino acids. V was pared by 3 bases and J by 7 bases, with 8 bases of the junction left unmatched. CDR3 in amino acids: CASSLDQGGGEAFF. The CDR3 region has the DNA TGTGCCAGCAGCTTGGACCAGGGGGGAGGTGAAGCTTTCTTT.

J is TRBJ2-4 and V is TRBV3-1; 8 positions match TRBD2. Germline V lookup: CDR1 LGHDT, CDR2 YNNKEL (reference sequence). With 6 bases clipped from V and 4 bases from J, the junction kept 5 bases outside the gene matches. There are 14 residues in the CDR3. The CDR3 nucleotides read TGTGCCAGCAGTCTAGCGGGCGGGAAAAACATTCAGTACTTC. It codes for CASSLAGGKNIQYF. Full variable domain (remainder filled in from reference TRBV3-1 and TRBJ2-4): DTAVSQTPKYLVTQMGNDKSIKCEQNLGHDTMYWYKQDSKKFLKIMFSYNNKELIINETVPNRFSPKSPDKAHLNLHINSLELGDSAVYFCASSLAGGKNIQYFGAGTRLSVL.

This clonotype was detected only a few times. The genes are TRBV11-2 and TRBJ1-2; D gene uncertain. The CDR3 extends over 14 amino acids. Germline V gives CDR1 SGHAT, CDR2 FQNNGV. Trimming shortened V by 5 bases and J by 7 bases, and 17 bases separated the two germline ends. The CDR3 DNA reads as TGTGCCAGCAGCCCCTCCGGGGTAAGGGTTGGCTACACCTTC. Protein product: CASSPSGVRVGYTF.

The sample holds many counts of this clonotype. The rearrangement links TRBV5-1 to TRBJ2-2; 8 positions agree with TRBD1. CDR1 and CDR2 from the germline V gene are SGHRS and YFSETQ. With 4 bases clipped from V and 5 bases from J, the junction kept 10 bases outside the gene matches. CDR3 length equals 16 residues. The CDR3 DNA follows: TGCGCCAGCAGCCCGAGCGGACAGGGTGGTACCGGGGAGCTGTTTTTT. Protein: CASSPSGQGGTGELFF.